Following are 8 T cell receptor beta chains from one sample sequenced in a study of memory CD4+ T cells and cytomegalovirus serostatus. Single viable CD3+CD4+CD8-CD45RO+ cells were sorted as the memory CD4+ T cells. Here immunoSEQ multiplex PCR was the method, and the copy in TCRdb shows in-frame clones only, minus some. In the table there are some 46,000 clones, 75% to 85% of which are singletons. Sample: memory CD4+ T cells from blood. All receptors derive from an adult in good health and CMV-seronegative.

The genes are TRBV7-9 and TRBJ1-2; a possible D gene is TRBD1 (5 bases). Germline V gene sequence: CDR1 SEHNR, CDR2 FQNEAQ (reference sequence). Trimming removed 4 bases at V and 8 bases at J, with 11 bases between. The CDR3 consists of 12 residues. The chain's CDR3 is CASSSRVGGYTF. In DNA form, the CDR3 reads TGTGCCAGCAGCTCCAGGGTAGGCGGCTACACCTTC.

The chain couples TRBV14 to TRBJ2-1, with TRBD1 identical over 7 bases. CDR3 length: 16 amino acids. Germline CDR1 is SGHDN and CDR2 is FVKESK. J lost 1 base, V lost 2 bases, and 5 bases had no gene match. This CDR3 is CASSQMTGWSYNEQFF. The CDR3 DNA reads TGTGCCAGCAGCCAAATGACAGGGTGGTCCTACAATGAGCAGTTCTTC.

The J gene is TRBJ1-1, the V gene TRBV29-1; no reliable D call. Germline CDR1 reads SQVTM; CDR2 reads ANQGSEA. Trimming removed 3 bases from V and 4 bases from J, with 9 bases in between. The CDR3 runs to 12 residues. The CDR3 region is CSVDGRGTEAFF. CDR3 nucleotide sequence: TGCAGCGTTGATGGGCGGGGCACTGAAGCTTTCTTT.

The chain couples TRBV7-2 to TRBJ1-4, with 7 bases that match TRBD1. Per germline, CDR1 SGHTA and CDR2 FQGNSA. The junction had 4 bases not matched to a gene; V was cut back by 6 bases and J by 0 bases. This CDR3 has 15 amino acids. The CDR3 DNA sequence: TGTGCCAGCAGTTATGGGACAGCAACTAATGAAAAACTGTTTTTT. Translating it yields CASSYGTATNEKLFF.

The V call is TRBV11-3, the J call TRBJ1-3; D gene uncertain. CDR1 is SGHNT and CDR2 is YENEEA in the germline V gene. The V end was cut by 4 bases, the J end by 0 bases, with 10 bases between. The length of the CDR3 is 15 residues. CDR3 in amino acids: CASSSPQISGNTIYF. The CDR3 DNA sequence: TGTGCCAGCAGCTCTCCCCAGATCTCTGGAAACACCATATATTTT.

The sample holds a few counts of this clone. J is TRBJ1-1 and V is TRBV5-5; maybe TRBD1 (5 bases). The CDR3 has 14 amino acids. Germline assignment: CDR1 SGHKS and CDR2 YYEKEE (reference sequence). V was pared by 4 bases and J by 4 bases, with 14 bases between. The CDR3 region has the DNA TGTGCCAGCAGCCCCATCTTCGGGGGCACTGAAGCTTTCTTT. As protein: CASSPIFGGTEAFF.

The genes are TRBV5-6 and TRBJ1-5, with a weak D call TRBD1 (5 bases). V was pared by 0 bases and J by 3 bases, with 13 bases between. This CDR3 is built from 16 residues. CDR1 and CDR2 (germline): SGHDT, YYEEEE. CDR3 amino acids: CASSLGGVTFNQPQHF. In DNA, the CDR3 is TGTGCCAGCAGCTTGGGGGGGGTAACCTTCAATCAGCCCCAGCATTTT.

The chain joins TRBV19 to TRBJ1-1, with D unclear. Germline lookup yields CDR1 LNHDA and CDR2 SQIVND (reference sequence). The CDR3 extends over 14 amino acids. V was clipped by 0 bases and J by 0 bases, with 5 bases between them. The CDR3 spells CASSIDGMNTEAFF. For the CDR3, the DNA is TGTGCCAGTAGTATAGACGGAATGAACACTGAAGCTTTCTTT.